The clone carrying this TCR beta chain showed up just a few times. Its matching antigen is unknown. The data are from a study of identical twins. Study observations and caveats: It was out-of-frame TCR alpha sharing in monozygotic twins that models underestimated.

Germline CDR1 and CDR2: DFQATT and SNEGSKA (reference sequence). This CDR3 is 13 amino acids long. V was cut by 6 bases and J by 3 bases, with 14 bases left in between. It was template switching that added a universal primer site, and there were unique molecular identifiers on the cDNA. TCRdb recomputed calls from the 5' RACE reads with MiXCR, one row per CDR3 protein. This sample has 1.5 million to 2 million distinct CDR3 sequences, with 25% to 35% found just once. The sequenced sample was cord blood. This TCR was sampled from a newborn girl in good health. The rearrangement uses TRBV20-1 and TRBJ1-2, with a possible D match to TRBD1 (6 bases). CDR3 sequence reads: CSAQSQGYYGYTF. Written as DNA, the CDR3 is TGCAGTGCCCAATCTCAGGGGTACTATGGCTACACCTTC.